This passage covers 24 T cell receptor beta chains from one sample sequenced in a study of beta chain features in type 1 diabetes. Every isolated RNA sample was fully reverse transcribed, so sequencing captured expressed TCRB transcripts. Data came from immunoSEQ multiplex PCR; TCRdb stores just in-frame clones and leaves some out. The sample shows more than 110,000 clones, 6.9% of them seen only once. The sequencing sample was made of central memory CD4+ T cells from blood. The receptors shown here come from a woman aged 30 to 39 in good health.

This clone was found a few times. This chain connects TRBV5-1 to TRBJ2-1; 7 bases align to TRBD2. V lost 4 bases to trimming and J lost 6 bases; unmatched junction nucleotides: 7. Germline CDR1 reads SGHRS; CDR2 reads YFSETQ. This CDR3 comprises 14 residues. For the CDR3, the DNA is TGCGCCAGCAGCGAGGGAGGGCCCAGCAATGAGCAGTTCTTC. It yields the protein CASSEGGPSNEQFF.

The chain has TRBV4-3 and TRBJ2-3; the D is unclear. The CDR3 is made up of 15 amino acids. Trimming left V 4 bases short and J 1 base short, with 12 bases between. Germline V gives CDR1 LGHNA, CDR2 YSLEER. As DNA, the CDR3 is TGCGCCAGCAGCCGACAACCATCCCGCACAGATACGCAGTATTTT. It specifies CASSRQPSRTDTQYF.

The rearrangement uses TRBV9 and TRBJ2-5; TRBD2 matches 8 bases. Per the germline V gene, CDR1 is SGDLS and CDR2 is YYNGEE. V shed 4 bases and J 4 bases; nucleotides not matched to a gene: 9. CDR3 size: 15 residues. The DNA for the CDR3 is TGTGCCAGCAGCTTGAAGCGGGAGATGGGAGAGACCCAGTACTTC. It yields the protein CASSLKREMGETQYF.

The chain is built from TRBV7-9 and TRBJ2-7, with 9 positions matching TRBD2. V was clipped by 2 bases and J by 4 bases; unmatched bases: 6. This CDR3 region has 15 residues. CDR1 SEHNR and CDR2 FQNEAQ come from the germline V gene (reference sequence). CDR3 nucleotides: TGTGCCAGCAGCTTAAGGTTAAGCGGGAGGTACGAGCAGTACTTC. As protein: CASSLRLSGRYEQYF.

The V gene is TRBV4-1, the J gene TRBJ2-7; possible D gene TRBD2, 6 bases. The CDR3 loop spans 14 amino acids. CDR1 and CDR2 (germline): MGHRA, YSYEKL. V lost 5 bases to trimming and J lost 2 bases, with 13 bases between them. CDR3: CASSWVGRTYEQYF. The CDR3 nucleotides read TGCGCCAGCAGCTGGGTCGGGAGAACCTACGAGCAGTACTTC.

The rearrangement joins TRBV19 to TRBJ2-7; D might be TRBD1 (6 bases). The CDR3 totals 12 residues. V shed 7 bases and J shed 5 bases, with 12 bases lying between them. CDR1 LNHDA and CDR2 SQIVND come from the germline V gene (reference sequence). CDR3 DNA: TGTGCCAGTAAAGGGGGTCACCACGAGCAGTACTTC. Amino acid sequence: CASKGGHHEQYF.

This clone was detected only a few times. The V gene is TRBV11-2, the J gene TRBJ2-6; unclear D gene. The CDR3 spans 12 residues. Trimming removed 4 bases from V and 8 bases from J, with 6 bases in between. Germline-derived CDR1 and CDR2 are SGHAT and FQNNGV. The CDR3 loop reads CASSSSPNVLTF. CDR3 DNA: TGTGCCAGCAGCTCTTCTCCCAACGTCCTGACTTTC.

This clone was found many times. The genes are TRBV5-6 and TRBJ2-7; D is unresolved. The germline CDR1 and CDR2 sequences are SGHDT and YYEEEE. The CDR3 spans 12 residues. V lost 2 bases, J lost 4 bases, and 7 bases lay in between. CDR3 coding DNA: TGTGCCAGCAGCTTAGACAAGTACGAGCAGTACTTC. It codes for CASSLDKYEQYF.

The CDR3, as DNA: TGTGCCAGCAGGGACAGGAGGAACACTGAAGCTTTCTTT. Translation: CASRDRRNTEAFF. The chain recombines TRBV28 with TRBJ1-1; 7 positions match TRBD1. This CDR3 spans 13 amino acids. V was clipped by 6 bases and J by 1 base; unmatched bases: 2. In germline, CDR1 is MDHEN, CDR2 SYDVKM.

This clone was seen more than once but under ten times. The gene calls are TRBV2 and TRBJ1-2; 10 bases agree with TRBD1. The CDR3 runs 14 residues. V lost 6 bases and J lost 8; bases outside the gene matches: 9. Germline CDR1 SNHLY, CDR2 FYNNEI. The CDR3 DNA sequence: TGTGCCAGCAGGGGACAGGGGAATACTTACGGCTACACCTTC. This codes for CASRGQGNTYGYTF.

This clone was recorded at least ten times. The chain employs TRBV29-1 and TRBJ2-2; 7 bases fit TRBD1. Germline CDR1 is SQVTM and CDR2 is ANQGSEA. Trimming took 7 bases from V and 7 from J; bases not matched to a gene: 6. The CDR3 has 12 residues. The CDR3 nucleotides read TGCAGCGCGACAGGGACCGTCGGGGAGCTGTTTTTT. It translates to CSATGTVGELFF.

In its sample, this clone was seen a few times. This CDR3 is CASSLGAGGLYEQFF. The CDR3 bases are TGTGCCAGCAGTTTAGGGGCGGGAGGCCTCTATGAGCAGTTCTTC. The V call is TRBV28, the J call TRBJ2-1; TRBD2 agrees at 8 bases. Germline V gives CDR1 MDHEN, CDR2 SYDVKM. This CDR3 region has 15 residues. V gave up 2 bases and J gave up 8 bases; unmatched junction bases: 8. The entire variable domain, with the rest obtained from reference TRBV28 and TRBJ2-1, is as follows: DVKVTQSSRYLVKRTGEKVFLECVQDMDHENMFWYRQDPGLGLRLIYFSYDVKMKEKGDIPEGYSVSREKKERFSLILESASTNQTSMYLCASSLGAGGLYEQFFGPGTRLTVL.

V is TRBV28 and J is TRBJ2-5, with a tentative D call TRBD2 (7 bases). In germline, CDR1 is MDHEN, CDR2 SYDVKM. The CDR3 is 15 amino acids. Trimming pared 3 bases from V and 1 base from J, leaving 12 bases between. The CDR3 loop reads CASSFGRGGQETQYF. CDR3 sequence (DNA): TGTGCCAGCAGTTTTGGGAGGGGGGGCCAAGAGACCCAGTACTTC.

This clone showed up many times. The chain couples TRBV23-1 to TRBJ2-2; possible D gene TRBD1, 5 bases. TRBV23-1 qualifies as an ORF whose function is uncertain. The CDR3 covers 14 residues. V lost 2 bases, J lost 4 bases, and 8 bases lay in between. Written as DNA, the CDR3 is TGCGCCAGCAGTCAACCCAGGGTCACCGGGGAGCTGTTTTTT. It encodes CASSQPRVTGELFF.

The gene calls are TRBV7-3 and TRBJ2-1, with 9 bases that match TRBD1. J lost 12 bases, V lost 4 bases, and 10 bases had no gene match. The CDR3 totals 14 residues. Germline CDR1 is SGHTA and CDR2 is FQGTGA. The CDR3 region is CASSYSSTGGRQFF. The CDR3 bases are TGTGCCAGCAGCTACTCGTCGACAGGGGGGCGGCAGTTCTTC.

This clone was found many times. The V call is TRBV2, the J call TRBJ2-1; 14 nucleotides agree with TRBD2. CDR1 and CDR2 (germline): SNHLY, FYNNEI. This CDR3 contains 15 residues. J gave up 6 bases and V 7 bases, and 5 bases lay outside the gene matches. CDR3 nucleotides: TGTGCCAGCATCTCTGGGACTAGCGGGAGCAATGAGCAGTTCTTC. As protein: CASISGTSGSNEQFF.

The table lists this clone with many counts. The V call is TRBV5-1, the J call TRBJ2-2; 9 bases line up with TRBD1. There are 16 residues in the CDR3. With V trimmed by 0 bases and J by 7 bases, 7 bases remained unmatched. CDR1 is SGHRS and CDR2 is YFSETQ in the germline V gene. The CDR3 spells CASSLAMGQGIGELFF. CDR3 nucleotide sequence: TGCGCCAGCAGCTTGGCCATGGGACAGGGAATCGGGGAGCTGTTTTTT.

CDR3 sequence (DNA): TGTGCCAGCAGCGTACTAGCGGGAGTCGCAGATACGCAGTATTTT. It codes for CASSVLAGVADTQYF. The chain links TRBV9 to TRBJ2-3; 10 nucleotides align to TRBD2. The CDR3 extends over 15 amino acids. CDR1 and CDR2 (germline): SGDLS, YYNGEE. With 1 base clipped from V and 4 bases from J, the junction kept 3 bases outside the gene matches.

The CDR3 DNA reads TGTGCCACCCTTAGTCCGAGTAACTCCTACGAGCAGTACTTC. Its protein product is CATLSPSNSYEQYF. This chain links TRBV10-3 with TRBJ2-7; no firm D call. The CDR3 contains 14 residues. The germline gives CDR1 ENHRY, CDR2 SYGVKD. V lost 10 bases and J 0 bases, leaving 16 bases between the germline ends.

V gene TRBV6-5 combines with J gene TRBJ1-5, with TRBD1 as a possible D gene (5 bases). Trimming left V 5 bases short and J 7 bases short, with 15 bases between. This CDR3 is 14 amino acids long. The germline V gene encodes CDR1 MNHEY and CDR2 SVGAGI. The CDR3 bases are TGTGCCAGCAGTCCCGAACAGGTATACCAGCCCCAGCATTTT. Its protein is CASSPEQVYQPQHF.

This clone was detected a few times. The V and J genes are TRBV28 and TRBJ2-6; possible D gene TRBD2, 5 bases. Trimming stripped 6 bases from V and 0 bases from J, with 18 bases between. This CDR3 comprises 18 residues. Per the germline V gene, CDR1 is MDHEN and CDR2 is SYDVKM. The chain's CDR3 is CASRTIRGGLSGANVLTF. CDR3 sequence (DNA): TGTGCCAGCAGGACGATCCGGGGTGGCCTCTCTGGGGCCAACGTCCTGACTTTC. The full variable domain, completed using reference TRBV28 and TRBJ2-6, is DVKVTQSSRYLVKRTGEKVFLECVQDMDHENMFWYRQDPGLGLRLIYFSYDVKMKEKGDIPEGYSVSREKKERFSLILESASTNQTSMYLCASRTIRGGLSGANVLTFGAGSRLTVL.

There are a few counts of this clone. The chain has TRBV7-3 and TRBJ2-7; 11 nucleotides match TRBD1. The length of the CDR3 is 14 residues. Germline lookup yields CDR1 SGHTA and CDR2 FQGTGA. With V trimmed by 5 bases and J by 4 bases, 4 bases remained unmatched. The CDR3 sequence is CASSLDRGRYEQYF. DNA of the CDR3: TGTGCCAGCAGCCTGGACAGGGGGCGATACGAGCAGTACTTC.

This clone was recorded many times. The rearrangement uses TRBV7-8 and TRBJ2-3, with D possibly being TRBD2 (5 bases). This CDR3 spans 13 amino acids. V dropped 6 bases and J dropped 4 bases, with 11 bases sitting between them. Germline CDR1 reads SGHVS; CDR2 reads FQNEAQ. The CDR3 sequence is CASSVAGADTQYF. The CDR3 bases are TGTGCCAGCAGTGTGGCCGGGGCAGATACGCAGTATTTT.

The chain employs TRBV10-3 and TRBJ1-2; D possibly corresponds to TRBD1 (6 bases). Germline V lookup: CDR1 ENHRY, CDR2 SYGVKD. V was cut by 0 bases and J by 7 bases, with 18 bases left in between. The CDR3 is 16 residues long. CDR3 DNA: TGTGCCATCAGTGAGTCCGGGACAACCCTCCGGGGTGGCTACACCTTC. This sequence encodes CAISESGTTLRGGYTF.